The rows below give T cell receptor beta chains drawn from one sample of a study of blood T cell repertoires in COVID-19. Assay used: immunoSEQ multiplex PCR; TCRdb lists only in-frame clones, some missing. This repertoire shows fewer than 200,000 clones, just under 90% found once; its top ten account for about 12%. Sequencing was performed on peripheral blood. Receptors were obtained from a woman in her sixties or seventies with COVID-19, enrolled during active disease. The CDR3 runs from the conserved cysteine through the conserved F or W. Each record gives: CDR3 protein, CDR3 DNA, D gene, J gene, V gene, clone size. D genes are given only for firm matches. Size is stated for part of the rows, as once, few or many counts, or as a class when the clone is expanded.

CDR3aa: CASSLRAGNTGELFF
CDR3nt: TGTGCCAGCAGTTTACGGGCGGGGAACACCGGGGAGCTGTTTTTT
d_gene: .
j_gene: TRBJ2-2
v_gene: TRBV28
abundance: .

CDR3aa: CASSLGPGQGNQPQHF
CDR3nt: TGTGCCAGCAGTCTCGGACCGGGACAGGGCAATCAGCCCCAGCATTTT
d_gene: TRBD1
j_gene: TRBJ1-5
v_gene: TRBV5-6
abundance: .

CDR3aa: CASSLGGRNQPQHF
CDR3nt: TGTGCCAGTAGTTTGGGAGGACGGAATCAGCCCCAGCATTTT
d_gene: .
j_gene: TRBJ1-5
v_gene: TRBV19
abundance: .

CDR3aa: CASRPPLGRVLMAGANVLTF
CDR3nt: TGTGCCAGCAGGCCCCCCCTTGGTCGGGTCTTAATGGCTGGGGCCAACGTCCTGACTTTC
d_gene: .
j_gene: TRBJ2-6
v_gene: TRBV28
abundance: .

CDR3aa: CASSPGNEGTEAFF
CDR3nt: TGTGCCAGCAGCCCCGGGAATGAGGGCACTGAAGCTTTCTTT
d_gene: .
j_gene: TRBJ1-1
v_gene: TRBV7-9
abundance: .

CDR3aa: CASSYWSGETQYF
CDR3nt: TGTGCCAGCAGTTACTGGTCAGGGGAGACCCAGTACTTC
d_gene: .
j_gene: TRBJ2-5
v_gene: TRBV6-5
abundance: .

CDR3aa: CASSGLAAYNEQFF
CDR3nt: TGTGCCAGCAGCGGACTAGCAGCCTACAATGAGCAGTTCTTC
d_gene: TRBD2
j_gene: TRBJ2-1
v_gene: TRBV27
abundance: .

CDR3aa: CSVGAGEQYF
CDR3nt: TGCAGTGTGGGGGCCGGAGAGCAGTACTTC
d_gene: .
j_gene: TRBJ2-7
v_gene: TRBV20-1
abundance: once

CDR3aa: CASSLGTGPNSPLHF
CDR3nt: TGTGCCAGCAGCTTAGGGACAGGGCCGAATTCACCCCTCCACTTT
d_gene: TRBD1
j_gene: TRBJ1-6
v_gene: TRBV11-2
abundance: .

CDR3aa: CATSRDTYEQYF
CDR3nt: TGTGCCACCAGCAGAGATACCTACGAGCAGTACTTC
d_gene: .
j_gene: TRBJ2-7
v_gene: TRBV15
abundance: .

CDR3aa: CASSKNTGGAYNSPLHF
CDR3nt: TGTGCCAGCAGCAAGAACACAGGGGGCGCGTATAATTCACCCCTCCACTTT
d_gene: TRBD1
j_gene: TRBJ1-6
v_gene: TRBV28
abundance: .

CDR3aa: CASSLVPQANTEAFF
CDR3nt: TGTGCCAGCAGCTTAGTTCCACAGGCGAACACTGAAGCTTTCTTT
d_gene: .
j_gene: TRBJ1-1
v_gene: TRBV7-2
abundance: .

CDR3aa: CASSPRQGSNQPQHF
CDR3nt: TGTGCCAGTAGTCCCAGACAGGGAAGCAATCAGCCCCAGCATTTT
d_gene: TRBD1
j_gene: TRBJ1-5
v_gene: TRBV19
abundance: .

CDR3aa: CASSFVGDRNEQFF
CDR3nt: TGTGCCAGCAGTTTCGTGGGAGATCGAAATGAGCAGTTCTTC
d_gene: .
j_gene: TRBJ2-1
v_gene: TRBV28
abundance: .

CDR3aa: CASRQGVYEQYF
CDR3nt: TGTGCCAGCAGGCAGGGGGTCTACGAGCAGTACTTC
d_gene: TRBD1
j_gene: TRBJ2-7
v_gene: TRBV3-1/TRBV3-2
abundance: .

CDR3aa: CASSQGLDQPQHF
CDR3nt: TGTGCCAGCAGCCAGGGACTTGATCAGCCCCAGCATTTT
d_gene: .
j_gene: TRBJ1-5
v_gene: TRBV4-2
abundance: few

CDR3aa: CASSFSGQQFF
CDR3nt: TGTGCCAGCAGCTTCAGCGGCCAGCAGTTCTTC
d_gene: .
j_gene: TRBJ2-1
v_gene: TRBV3-1/TRBV3-2
abundance: .

CDR3aa: CASSQDTNTEAFF
CDR3nt: TGTGCCAGCAGCCAAGACACGAACACTGAAGCTTTCTTT
d_gene: .
j_gene: TRBJ1-1
v_gene: TRBV7-9
abundance: .

CDR3aa: CASSELAGGTDTQYF
CDR3nt: TGTGCCAGCAGTGAACTAGCGGGAGGCACAGATACGCAGTATTTT
d_gene: TRBD2
j_gene: TRBJ2-3
v_gene: TRBV2
abundance: .

CDR3aa: CASSLGTSYGYTF
CDR3nt: TGTGCCAGCAGTTTGGGGACAAGCTATGGCTACACCTTC
d_gene: .
j_gene: TRBJ1-2
v_gene: TRBV6-5
abundance: .

CDR3aa: CASSDSVEQYF
CDR3nt: TGTGCCAGCAGTGATAGCGTTGAGCAGTACTTC
d_gene: .
j_gene: TRBJ2-7
v_gene: TRBV2
abundance: .

CDR3aa: CASSLGVFGGIGQPQHF
CDR3nt: TGTGCCAGCAGCTTGGGGGTTTTTGGGGGGATCGGTCAGCCCCAGCATTTT
d_gene: .
j_gene: TRBJ1-5
v_gene: TRBV11-2
abundance: few

CDR3aa: CASSPRGGTGYEKLFF
CDR3nt: TGTGCCAGCAGTCCCCGGGGCGGGACAGGTTATGAAAAACTGTTTTTT
d_gene: TRBD1
j_gene: TRBJ1-4
v_gene: TRBV27
abundance: once

CDR3aa: CASSPRTSGVGEQYF
CDR3nt: TGCGCCAGCAGCCCACGGACTAGCGGGGTGGGGGAGCAGTACTTC
d_gene: TRBD2
j_gene: TRBJ2-7
v_gene: TRBV5-1
abundance: .

CDR3aa: CASSVSGTGELFF
CDR3nt: TGTGCCAGCAGCGTATCCGGGACAGGGGAGCTGTTTTTT
d_gene: .
j_gene: TRBJ2-2
v_gene: TRBV9
abundance: .

CDR3aa: CASSTRVAYEQYF
CDR3nt: TGTGCCAGTAGTACCAGGGTCGCCTACGAGCAGTACTTC
d_gene: .
j_gene: TRBJ2-7
v_gene: TRBV19
abundance: .

CDR3aa: CASSQGWTGLSEQYF
CDR3nt: TGTGCCAGCAGCCAAGGTTGGACAGGGCTCAGCGAGCAGTACTTC
d_gene: TRBD1
j_gene: TRBJ2-7
v_gene: TRBV3-1/TRBV3-2
abundance: .

CDR3aa: CASTQSGIRGYTF
CDR3nt: TGCGCCAGCACCCAGAGCGGAATCCGGGGCTACACCTTC
d_gene: .
j_gene: TRBJ1-2
v_gene: TRBV5-1
abundance: .

CDR3aa: CASRRTETGGEAFF
CDR3nt: TGTGCCAGCAGAAGGACAGAGACTGGGGGTGAAGCTTTCTTT
d_gene: .
j_gene: TRBJ1-1
v_gene: TRBV2
abundance: .

CDR3aa: CASSEAVGAGEQFF
CDR3nt: TGTGCCAGCAGTGAAGCTGTAGGGGCTGGGGAGCAGTTCTTC
d_gene: .
j_gene: TRBJ2-1
v_gene: TRBV6-1
abundance: .

CDR3aa: CAWSSGSSYNEQFF
CDR3nt: TGTGCCTGGAGTAGCGGGAGCTCCTACAATGAGCAGTTCTTC
d_gene: TRBD2
j_gene: TRBJ2-1
v_gene: TRBV30
abundance: .